Following are 32 T cell receptor beta chains from one sample sequenced in a study of siplizumab effects on memory and regulatory T cells (dated by TCRdb to the late 2010s). Libraries came from the immunoSEQ multiplex PCR assay. Held by TCRdb, this immuneACCESS table contains in-frame sequences only and omits some clones. Under half of the omission traces to an unresolved V gene where checked; the cause of the rest is unknown. This sample has about 48,000 clones in its table, and roughly 87% of those were observed once. The top ten hold 0.3% to 0.45% of the sample. The sample consisted of naive CD8+ T cells sorted from blood. Taken with the paper, the label for cell subset or site translates to: unstimulated naive T cells. Receptors originate from a human donor in good health.

This rearrangement joins TRBV27 to TRBJ1-4, with D possibly being TRBD1 (5 bases). The CDR3 is made up of 16 amino acids. The germline V gene has CDR1 MNHEY and CDR2 SMNVEV (reference sequence). V was pared by 2 bases and J by 4 bases, with 14 bases between. The CDR3 nucleotides are TGTGCCAGCAGTTTAACCGGGACTGACCTTAATGAAAAACTGTTTTTT. Its protein product is CASSLTGTDLNEKLFF.

CDR3 DNA sequence: TGTGCCAGCAGCTCGACAGGGGGTAATGAAAAACTGTTTTTT. It specifies CASSSTGGNEKLFF. The V and J genes are TRBV7-9 and TRBJ1-4, with 9 bases aligning to TRBD1. CDR3 length: 14 amino acids. CDR1 is SEHNR, CDR2 FQNEAQ, per germline (reference sequence). Unmatched junction bases numbered 1, after V lost 4 bases and J lost 4 bases.

The rearrangement joins TRBV7-3 to TRBJ2-5, with 11 bases identical to TRBD2. The J segment lost 4 bases and the V segment lost 4 bases, leaving 5 bases of the junction unmatched. CDR1 and CDR2 from the germline V gene are SGHTA and FQGTGA. The CDR3 loop spans 15 amino acids. The CDR3 coding sequence is TGTGCCAGCAGCTCAACTGGGACTAGCGGAGAGACCCAGTACTTC. This codes for CASSSTGTSGETQYF.

The chain joins TRBV6-5 to TRBJ2-5; D is perhaps TRBD2 (5 bases). Trimming removed 6 bases at V and 4 bases at J, with 15 bases between. The CDR3 extends over 14 amino acids. CDR1 and CDR2 from the germline V gene are MNHEY and SVGAGI. The chain's CDR3 is CASSSGLEGETQYF. CDR3 sequence (DNA): TGTGCCAGCAGCTCCGGCCTAGAGGGAGAGACCCAGTACTTC.

The chain recombines TRBV6-6 with TRBJ2-3, with 8 bases that match TRBD2. CDR3 length: 16 residues. Per germline, CDR1 MNHNY and CDR2 SVGAGI (reference sequence). V lost 1 base, J lost 4 bases, and 7 bases stayed unmatched. DNA of the CDR3: TGTGCCAGCAGTTACTACGGGGGGGTGTTGGCAGATACGCAGTATTTT. It yields the protein CASSYYGGVLADTQYF.

J is TRBJ1-2 and V is TRBV4-1; TRBD1 matches at 10 bases. Germline lookup yields CDR1 MGHRA and CDR2 YSYEKL. V dropped 4 bases and J dropped 1; count of bases not matched to a gene: 3. The CDR3 covers 15 residues. The CDR3 reads CASSLGTGVNYGYTF. As DNA, the CDR3 is TGCGCCAGCAGCCTCGGGACAGGGGTTAACTATGGCTACACCTTC.

The gene calls are TRBV5-1 and TRBJ2-1, with D uncertain. The germline V gene encodes CDR1 SGHRS and CDR2 YFSETQ. With 0 bases removed from V and 7 bases from J, the gap between germline ends came to 14 bases. The CDR3 sequence is 15 residues long. DNA for the CDR3: TGCGCCAGCAGCTTGGAATTAGCCTTTCAAAATGAGCAGTTCTTC. This encodes CASSLELAFQNEQFF.

The chain joins TRBV9 to TRBJ2-2; TRBD1 might be the D (5 bases). V dropped 0 bases and J dropped 8 bases, with 14 bases sitting between them. Germline V gene sequence: CDR1 SGDLS, CDR2 YYNGEE. The CDR3 sequence is 15 residues long. CDR3 amino acids: CASSVEGSGYGELFF. In DNA, the CDR3 is TGTGCCAGCAGCGTAGAGGGGTCAGGGTATGGGGAGCTGTTTTTT. Looking up the rest from reference TRBV9 and TRBJ2-2 gives the full variable domain: DSGVTQTPKHLITATGQRVTLRCSPRSGDLSVYWYQQSLDQGLQFLIQYYNGEERAKGNILERFSAQQFPDLHSELNLSSLELGDSALYFCASSVEGSGYGELFFGEGSRLTVL.

This clone came up a few times. The V call is TRBV7-9, the J call TRBJ1-2, with D possibly TRBD1 on 6 matching bases. The CDR3 extends over 14 amino acids. Germline CDR1 is SEHNR and CDR2 is FQNEAQ (reference sequence). Trimming pared 5 bases from V and 1 base from J, leaving 11 bases between. The CDR3 coding sequence is TGTGCCAGCAGCCCGGGACACCTTAACTATGGCTACACCTTC. It specifies CASSPGHLNYGYTF.

Here the CDR3 DNA reads TGTGCCAGCACCCCGGGACAGGGGTCCTATGGCTACACCTTC. It encodes CASTPGQGSYGYTF. V is TRBV2 and J is TRBJ1-2; 10 bases agree with TRBD1. The CDR3 has 14 residues. The V and J ends lost 7 bases and 4 bases, in that order; junction bases with no gene match: 6. The germline V gene encodes CDR1 SNHLY and CDR2 FYNNEI.

The chain links TRBV27 to TRBJ2-1; the D gene is possibly TRBD1 (5 bases). Germline CDR1 reads MNHEY; CDR2 reads SMNVEV (reference sequence). The CDR3 length is 13 residues. V was shortened by 1 base and J by 7 bases, with 8 bases between the two germline ends. Written as DNA, the CDR3 is TGTGCCAGCAGTTTATTCTCAGGGAATGAGCAGTTCTTC. Protein sequence: CASSLFSGNEQFF.

The V call is TRBV4-1, the J call TRBJ2-1; tentative D call: TRBD1 (6 bases). V gave up 1 base and J gave up 2 bases, with 9 bases separating them. Germline assignment: CDR1 MGHRA and CDR2 YSYEKL. The CDR3 has 15 residues. The CDR3 sequence is CASSQGQGTYNEQFF. The CDR3 nucleotides read TGCGCCAGCAGCCAAGGGCAGGGGACCTACAATGAGCAGTTCTTC.

The DNA of the CDR3 is TGTGCCAGCAGCGTATTCGAGACAGGGGATGAAAAACTGTTTTTT. Translating gives CASSVFETGDEKLFF. V usage is TRBV9 and J usage is TRBJ1-4; 8 nucleotides line up with TRBD1. The V and J ends lost 1 base and 6 bases, in that order; junction bases with no gene match: 5. CDR1 SGDLS and CDR2 YYNGEE come from the germline V gene. This CDR3 is built from 15 residues.

The V and J genes are TRBV11-2 and TRBJ2-7, with TRBD1 matching 8 bases. V trimming: 1 base; J trimming: 3 bases; junction bases outside the gene matches: 11. The CDR3 runs to 17 residues. The germline gives CDR1 SGHAT, CDR2 FQNNGV. CDR3 sequence (DNA): TGTGCCAGCAGCTTAGCAACCCCAGGACAGGGCCTCTACGAGCAGTACTTC. This codes for CASSLATPGQGLYEQYF.

The V gene is TRBV9, the J gene TRBJ2-5; D may match TRBD1 or TRBD2 (5 bases each). CDR1 and CDR2 from the germline V gene are SGDLS and YYNGEE. The CDR3 sequence is 15 residues long. V lost 0 bases and J 5 bases, leaving 14 bases between the germline ends. The CDR3 is CASSVGGTENETQYF. CDR3 nucleotide sequence: TGTGCCAGCAGCGTAGGGGGGACCGAAAATGAGACCCAGTACTTC. Complete variable domain (other parts from reference TRBV9 and TRBJ2-5): DSGVTQTPKHLITATGQRVTLRCSPRSGDLSVYWYQQSLDQGLQFLIQYYNGEERAKGNILERFSAQQFPDLHSELNLSSLELGDSALYFCASSVGGTENETQYFGPGTRLLVL.

This clone occurred a few times. The chain recombines TRBV4-1 with TRBJ1-5; a weak D match, TRBD1 (5 bases). CDR1 MGHRA and CDR2 YSYEKL come from the germline V gene. The length of the CDR3 is 15 residues. The V end lost 0 bases, the J end lost 0 bases, and 6 bases lay between the germline ends. CDR3 residues: CASSQETGSNQPQHF. The CDR3 DNA reads TGCGCCAGCAGCCAAGAAACAGGTAGCAATCAGCCCCAGCATTTT.

The chain combines TRBV2 with TRBJ1-3; no clear D gene. V lost 3 bases and J lost 0, with 6 bases in between. Germline CDR1 and CDR2: SNHLY and FYNNEI. The CDR3 runs 14 residues. The CDR3 reads CASSDGYSGNTIYF. The CDR3 DNA follows: TGTGCCAGCAGTGACGGGTACTCTGGAAACACCATATATTTT.

CDR3 in amino acids: CASSEGWSSYNEQFF. The CDR3 nucleotides read TGTGCCAGCAGTGAGGGTTGGAGCTCCTACAATGAGCAGTTCTTC. The gene calls are TRBV2 and TRBJ2-1; D is unresolved. The CDR3 has 15 amino acids. Trimming cost V 3 bases and J 0 bases, with 9 bases left between them. Germline V CDR1 and CDR2: SNHLY, FYNNEI. Drawing the rest from reference TRBV2 and TRBJ2-1, the complete variable domain is EPEVTQTPSHQVTQMGQEVILRCVPISNHLYFYWYRQILGQKVEFLVSFYNNEISEKSEIFDDQFSVERPDGSNFTLKIRSTKLEDSAMYFCASSEGWSSYNEQFFGPGTRLTVL.

This clone was seen a single time. The chain uses TRBV19 and TRBJ2-1, with 9 bases lining up with TRBD2. The CDR3 is 16 amino acids. V was clipped by 5 bases and J by 7 bases; unmatched bases: 12. Germline V gene lookup returns CDR1 LNHDA and CDR2 SQIVND (reference sequence). As DNA, the CDR3 is TGTGCCAGTAGTTCTGGGGGTAGCGGGAGCTTGAATGAGCAGTTCTTC. Protein: CASSSGGSGSLNEQFF.

The chain recombines TRBV15 with TRBJ1-5, with unresolved D. Germline CDR1 and CDR2: LNHNV and YYDKDF (reference sequence). The CDR3 has 13 amino acids. Trimming shortened V by 3 bases and J by 2 bases, and 5 bases separated the two germline ends. CDR3 sequence reads: CATSRGGNQPQHF. The CDR3 coding sequence is TGTGCCACCAGCAGGGGCGGCAATCAGCCCCAGCATTTT.

The chain couples TRBV12-5 to TRBJ1-2, with 7 bases lining up with TRBD1. This CDR3 contains 14 residues. Trimming at V came to 4 bases and at J to 8 bases, leaving 10 bases not matched to a gene. Germline V gene data show CDR1 as LGHNT and CDR2 as FRNRAP. CDR3 nucleotide sequence: TGTGCTAGTGGTTCCAATGACAGGGCATGGGGCTACACCTTC. This translates into CASGSNDRAWGYTF. The full variable domain, its missing parts supplied by reference TRBV12-5 and TRBJ1-2, is DARVTQTPRHKVTEMGQEVTMRCQPILGHNTVFWYRQTMMQGLELLAYFRNRAPLDDSGMPKDRFSAEMPDATLATLKIQPSEPRDSAVYFCASGSNDRAWGYTFGSGTRLTVV.

The chain has TRBV27 and TRBJ1-5; tentative D call: TRBD1 (5 bases). The CDR3 extends over 13 amino acids. Germline CDR1 MNHEY, CDR2 SMNVEV (reference sequence). The V end was cut by 10 bases, the J end by 7 bases, with 17 bases between. The CDR3 DNA sequence: TGTGCCACCGGGACGTCAGTGAGGCAGCCCCAGCATTTT. Protein sequence: CATGTSVRQPQHF.

The J gene is TRBJ2-1, the V gene TRBV27; D is unresolved. The germline V gene has CDR1 MNHEY and CDR2 SMNVEV (reference sequence). The V gene lost 6 bases and the J gene lost 9 bases, with 12 bases spanning the gap. The CDR3 loop spans 12 amino acids. CDR3: CASRNMGIEQFF. In DNA, the CDR3 is TGTGCCAGCAGGAATATGGGAATTGAGCAGTTCTTC.

As regards this clone: The junction departs from the called germline gene at one end, perhaps through a read error. The chain recombines TRBV27 with TRBJ2-1, with D perhaps TRBD1 (5 bases). The CDR3 length is 11 residues. Germline lookup yields CDR1 MNHEY and CDR2 SMNVEV (reference sequence). CDR3 coding DNA: TGTGCCAGCAGTTCAGGGCCCACCCCGATCTTC. Translated, it gives CASSSGPTPIF.

This clone was seen more than once but under ten times. This chain uses TRBV27 with TRBJ1-5, with a weak D call TRBD1 (6 bases). Germline assignment: CDR1 MNHEY and CDR2 SMNVEV (reference sequence). This CDR3 has 14 amino acids. V lost 6 bases to trimming and J lost 7 bases, with 16 bases between them. The CDR3 DNA sequence: TGTGCCAGCAGCCTCCAGGGGAGGGGACAGCCCCAGCATTTT. This gives the protein CASSLQGRGQPQHF.

This chain joins TRBV11-2 and TRBJ2-7, with a weak D call TRBD1 (6 bases). Trimming took off 0 bases at V and 0 bases at J, with 9 bases between the two ends. CDR1 and CDR2 (germline): SGHAT, FQNNGV. The CDR3 consists of 15 residues. CDR3 loop: CASSLEDSLSYEQYF. The CDR3 DNA reads as TGTGCCAGCAGCTTAGAGGACAGCCTCTCCTACGAGCAGTACTTC.

V usage is TRBV21-1 and J usage is TRBJ1-1. TRBV21-1 is a listed pseudogene. CDR3 size: 15 residues. CDR3 DNA: TGTGCCAGCAGCAAAGTTGGGTTGCAACGGACTGAAGCTTTCTTT. Translating it yields CASSKVGLQRTEAFF.

This clone was counted only a few times. The chain joins TRBV6-4 to TRBJ1-6; D is ambiguous. The CDR3 contains 14 residues. Germline-derived CDR1 and CDR2 are MRHNA and SNTAGT. The V end lost 0 bases, the J end lost 10 bases, and 10 bases lay between the germline ends. CDR3 region: CASSDSDGNSPLHF. CDR3 in DNA: TGTGCCAGCAGTGACTCGGACGGAAACTCACCCCTCCACTTT.

V usage is TRBV6-4 and J usage is TRBJ2-5; 7 bases are a match to TRBD1. The V gene end was trimmed by 3 bases and the J gene end by 2 bases; junction bases not matched to a gene: 6. The CDR3 spans 15 residues. CDR1 is MRHNA, CDR2 SNTAGT, per germline. The CDR3 reads CASSEGNRGQETQYF. In DNA form, the CDR3 reads TGTGCCAGCAGTGAGGGAAACAGGGGACAAGAGACCCAGTACTTC.

This clone was observed once. The chain uses TRBV25-1 and TRBJ1-2, with D hard to call. The CDR3 spans 13 residues. The V and J ends lost 5 bases and 3 bases respectively, with 10 bases between them. Germline CDR1 reads MGHDK; CDR2 reads SYGVNS. For the CDR3, the DNA is TGTGCCAGCAGTCCCGGAGAGCACTATGGCTACACCTTC. As protein: CASSPGEHYGYTF.

The chain links TRBV11-2 to TRBJ2-1; 9 nucleotides agree with TRBD2. CDR1 and CDR2 from the germline V gene are SGHAT and FQNNGV. The CDR3 is 15 amino acids. V lost 3 bases and J lost 4; bases outside the gene matches: 4. DNA of the CDR3: TGTGCCAGCAGCTTCTTAGCGGGGGATTACAATGAGCAGTTCTTC. As protein: CASSFLAGDYNEQFF.

The rearrangement joins TRBV9 to TRBJ1-2; 8 bases line up with TRBD1. The V and J ends lost 2 bases and 3 bases, in that order; junction bases with no gene match: 9. The V gene's germline CDR1 is SGDLS and CDR2 YYNGEE. The CDR3 spans 16 residues. The CDR3 coding sequence is TGTGCCAGCAGCGTCGATAAGACAGGGGCCCACTATGGCTACACCTTC. Its protein product is CASSVDKTGAHYGYTF.